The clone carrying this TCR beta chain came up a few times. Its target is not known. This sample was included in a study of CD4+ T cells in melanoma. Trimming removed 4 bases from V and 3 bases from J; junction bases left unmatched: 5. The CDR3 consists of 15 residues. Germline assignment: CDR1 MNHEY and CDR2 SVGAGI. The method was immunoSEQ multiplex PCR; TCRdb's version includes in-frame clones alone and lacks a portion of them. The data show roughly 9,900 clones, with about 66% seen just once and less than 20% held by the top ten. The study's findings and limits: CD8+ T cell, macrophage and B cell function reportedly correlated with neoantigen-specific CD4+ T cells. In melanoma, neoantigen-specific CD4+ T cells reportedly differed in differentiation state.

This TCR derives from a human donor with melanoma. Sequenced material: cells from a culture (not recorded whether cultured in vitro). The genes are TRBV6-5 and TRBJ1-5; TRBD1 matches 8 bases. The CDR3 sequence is CASSWGTGLNQPQHF. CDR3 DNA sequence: TGTGCCAGCAGTTGGGGGACAGGACTCAATCAGCCCCAGCATTTT.